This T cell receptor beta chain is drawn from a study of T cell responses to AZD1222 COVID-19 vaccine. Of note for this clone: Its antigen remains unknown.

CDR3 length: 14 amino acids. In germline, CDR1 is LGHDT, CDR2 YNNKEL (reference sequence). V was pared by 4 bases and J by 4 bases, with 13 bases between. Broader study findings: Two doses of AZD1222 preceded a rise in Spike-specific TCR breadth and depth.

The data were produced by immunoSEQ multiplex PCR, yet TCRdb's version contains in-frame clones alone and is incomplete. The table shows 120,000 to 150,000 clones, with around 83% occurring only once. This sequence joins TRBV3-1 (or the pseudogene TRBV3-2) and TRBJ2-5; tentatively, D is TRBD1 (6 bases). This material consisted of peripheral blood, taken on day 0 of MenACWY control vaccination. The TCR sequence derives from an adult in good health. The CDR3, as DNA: TGTGCCAGCAGCCGAGATACAGGGAGAGAGACCCAGTACTTC. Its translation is CASSRDTGRETQYF.